A selection of T cell receptor beta chains follows, all from one sample in a study of graft-versus-host responses after intestinal transplantation. Clones were read by immunoSEQ multiplex PCR, and TCRdb kept only the in-frame ones, dropping some. The data contain about 47,000 clones, 90% to 95% of them seen just once; the ten biggest clones take up 5% to 6.5%. The sample here was PBMCs, taken roughly 860 days after a first intestinal transplant, on the day of a second. Every receptor here comes from a human patient who received an intestinal transplant, so some T cells may come from the graft donor. CDR3s include the opening cysteine and the closing phenylalanine or tryptophan. The D gene is left open where the match is weak. Where a row states a size, it is once, few, many or the class of an expanded clone; other rows omit it.

v_call	d_call	cdr3_length	clone_size	j_call	cdr3_aa	cdr3_nt
TRBV14	NA	14	NA	TRBJ1-1	CASSQYGPNTEAFF	TGTGCCAGCAGCCAATATGGACCGAACACTGAAGCTTTCTTT
TRBV7-9	TRBD1	14	NA	TRBJ1-1	CASRGQGVGTEAFF	TGTGCCAGCAGGGGACAGGGGGTCGGAACCGAAGCTTTCTTT
TRBV9	NA	14	once	TRBJ2-1	CASSEKTGLNEQFF	TGTGCCAGCAGCGAGAAGACAGGCCTCAATGAGCAGTTCTTC
TRBV5-6	NA	12	NA	TRBJ2-7	CASSFERGEQYF	TGTGCCAGCAGCTTCGAACGAGGCGAGCAGTACTTC
TRBV18	NA	17	NA	TRBJ2-7	CASSPPGASGAIYEQYF	TGTGCCAGCTCACCACCGGGGGCCAGCGGGGCAATTTACGAGCAGTACTTC
TRBV4-1	NA	15	once	TRBJ2-4	CASSQDGTGMNIQYF	TGCGCCAGCAGCCAAGATGGAACAGGGATGAACATTCAGTACTTC
TRBV27	NA	11	NA	TRBJ2-3	CAAGLLDTQYF	TGTGCCGCGGGCCTTTTGGATACGCAGTATTTT
TRBV11-2	TRBD1	15	NA	TRBJ2-3	CASSPRTGTTDTQYF	TGTGCCAGCAGCCCGCGGACAGGGACCACAGATACGCAGTATTTT
TRBV27	NA	13	NA	TRBJ2-5	CASSPGPGETQYF	TGTGCCAGCAGTCCCGGCCCTGGGGAGACCCAGTACTTC
TRBV5-5	NA	12	once	TRBJ2-7	CASSLDGYEQYF	TGTGCCAGCAGCTTGGACGGCTACGAGCAGTACTTC
TRBV27	NA	12	NA	TRBJ2-5	CASSRRGETQYF	TGTGCCAGCAGCCGTCGTGGAGAGACCCAGTACTTC
TRBV6-1	NA	15	NA	TRBJ2-3	CASRDARRRTDTQYF	TGTGCCAGCAGGGACGCTAGAAGACGCACAGATACGCAGTATTTT
TRBV5-4	TRBD1	15	NA	TRBJ2-2	CASSAGTGYTGELFF	TGTGCCAGCAGCGCCGGGACAGGGTACACCGGGGAGCTGTTTTTT
TRBV6-1	NA	14	NA	TRBJ2-3	CASSEDPRSDTQYF	TGTGCCAGCAGTGAAGATCCTAGATCAGATACGCAGTATTTT
TRBV5-4	NA	15	NA	TRBJ2-1	CASSSSLAFYNEQFF	TGTGCCAGCAGTTCGTCCCTAGCGTTCTACAATGAGCAGTTCTTC
TRBV7-8	NA	14	NA	TRBJ1-2	CASSLAGQGGGYTF	TGTGCCAGCAGCTTAGCTGGGCAGGGTGGGGGCTACACCTTC
TRBV4-1	NA	14	NA	TRBJ2-7	CASSQDLLTYEQYF	TGCGCCAGCAGCCAAGATCTTCTTACCTACGAGCAGTACTTC
TRBV28	NA	11	NA	TRBJ2-7	CASNTRYEQYF	TGTGCCAGCAACACCCGCTACGAGCAGTACTTC
TRBV5-1	NA	16	once	TRBJ2-2	CASSLLETWNTGELFF	TGCGCCAGCAGCTTGCTAGAGACTTGGAACACCGGGGAGCTGTTTTTT
TRBV18	NA	13	NA	TRBJ2-3	CASSPPGMGTQYF	TGTGCCAGCTCACCGCCAGGAATGGGTACGCAGTATTTT
TRBV11-2	NA	15	NA	TRBJ2-7	CASSLTARGSYEQYF	TGTGCCAGCAGCTTAACGGCGCGAGGCTCCTACGAGCAGTACTTC
TRBV11-2	NA	15	NA	TRBJ2-1	CASSLRAFSYNEQFF	TGTGCCAGCAGCCTGAGGGCCTTTTCCTACAATGAGCAGTTCTTC
TRBV6-5	TRBD1	15	NA	TRBJ1-1	CASSPKGTGTTEAFF	TGTGCCAGCAGTCCAAAGGGGACAGGGACCACTGAAGCTTTCTTT
TRBV5-4	NA	15	NA	TRBJ2-7	CASSLAGGGFYEQYF	TGTGCCAGCAGCTTGGCGGGAGGGGGCTTCTACGAGCAGTACTTC
TRBV9	NA	15	NA	TRBJ2-5	CASSLSSGAGETQYF	TGTGCCAGCAGCCTCTCCTCGGGGGCGGGAGAGACCCAGTACTTC
TRBV5-1	TRBD1	14	NA	TRBJ2-1	CASSLGQIYNEQFF	TGCGCCAGCAGTTTGGGACAGATTTACAATGAGCAGTTCTTC
TRBV28	NA	12	NA	TRBJ1-2	CASKTGNYGYTF	TGTGCCAGCAAAACAGGGAACTATGGCTACACCTTC
TRBV28	NA	15	NA	TRBJ2-7	CASSLLEGFSYEQYF	TGTGCCAGCAGTTTATTGGAGGGATTTTCCTACGAGCAGTACTTC
TRBV4-2	NA	17	NA	TRBJ2-1	CASSQSLQGFSYNEQFF	TGTGCCAGCAGCCAGTCCCTCCAGGGCTTCTCCTACAATGAGCAGTTCTTC
TRBV9	NA	21	NA	TRBJ2-2	CASSVDRSVSAGRLSTGELFF	TGTGCCAGCAGCGTAGACCGGTCAGTTTCGGCAGGGAGGTTGAGCACCGGGGAGCTGTTTTTT
TRBV28	NA	12	NA	TRBJ2-6	CASRGGANVLTF	TGTGCCAGCAGAGGTGGGGCCAACGTCCTGACTTTC
TRBV30	TRBD2	14	NA	TRBJ2-3	CAWATSGTRDTQYF	TGTGCCTGGGCGACTAGCGGGACGCGAGATACGCAGTATTTT
TRBV2	NA	14	NA	TRBJ1-1	CASSEAAGPTEAFF	TGTGCCAGCAGTGAAGCCGCGGGACCCACTGAAGCTTTCTTT
TRBV7-9	NA	14	NA	TRBJ2-7	CASSFRDPPYEQYF	TGTGCCAGCAGCTTTAGGGATCCTCCCTACGAGCAGTACTTC
TRBV4-1	NA	15	once	TRBJ2-5	CASSQDTDPRETQYF	TGCGCCAGCAGCCAAGATACAGACCCGAGGGAGACCCAGTACTTC
TRBV7-9	TRBD2	15	NA	TRBJ2-5	CASRLALAGVETQYF	TGTGCCAGCAGGCTAGCCCTAGCGGGAGTTGAGACCCAGTACTTC
TRBV6-1	NA	12	NA	TRBJ1-1	CASSFRGTEAFF	TGTGCCAGCAGTTTCCGAGGCACTGAAGCTTTCTTT
TRBV11-2	TRBD2	17	NA	TRBJ2-7	CASSGASGSFKAYEQYF	TGTGCCAGCAGCGGGGCTAGCGGCTCATTCAAAGCCTACGAGCAGTACTTC
TRBV19	TRBD1	14	NA	TRBJ1-1	CASSISGGNTEAFF	TGTGCCAGTAGTATCTCAGGGGGGAACACTGAAGCTTTCTTT
TRBV10-2	TRBD2	13	NA	TRBJ2-7	CASRLAASYEQYF	TGCGCCAGCCGGCTAGCGGCTAGCTACGAGCAGTACTTC
TRBV28	TRBD2	16	NA	TRBJ2-5	CASSPSPGLYQETQYF	TGTGCCAGCAGTCCCTCTCCGGGACTATACCAAGAGACCCAGTACTTC
TRBV6-5	NA	13	NA	TRBJ2-7	CASRDGGSYEQYF	TGTGCCAGCAGAGACGGGGGAAGCTACGAGCAGTACTTC
TRBV9	NA	14	NA	TRBJ1-1	CASTPGGRDTEAFF	TGTGCCAGCACCCCCGGGGGGCGCGACACTGAAGCTTTCTTT
TRBV7-8	TRBD2	21	NA	TRBJ2-1	CASSFSPTEREGPPRYNEQFF	TGTGCCAGCAGCTTCTCACCGACCGAGCGGGAGGGCCCCCCAAGATACAATGAGCAGTTCTTC
TRBV19	NA	15	NA	TRBJ2-5	CASRTSPHSKETQYF	TGTGCCAGTAGGACTTCTCCCCACTCCAAAGAGACCCAGTACTTC
TRBV27	TRBD1	15	once	TRBJ2-7	CASSPRTGFGDEQYF	TGTGCCAGCAGTCCCCGGACAGGGTTTGGGGACGAGCAGTACTTC
TRBV21-1	NA	11	few	TRBJ2-7	CASSKGYEQYF	TGTGCCAGCAGCAAAGGTTACGAGCAGTACTTC
TRBV6-1	TRBD1	16	NA	TRBJ2-7	CASSEFLQGAGYEQYF	TGTGCCAGCAGTGAATTTTTACAGGGGGCCGGCTACGAGCAGTACTTC
TRBV2	TRBD1	13	NA	TRBJ1-2	CASRQGQGLGYTF	TGTGCCAGCAGGCAGGGACAGGGTCTTGGCTACACCTTC